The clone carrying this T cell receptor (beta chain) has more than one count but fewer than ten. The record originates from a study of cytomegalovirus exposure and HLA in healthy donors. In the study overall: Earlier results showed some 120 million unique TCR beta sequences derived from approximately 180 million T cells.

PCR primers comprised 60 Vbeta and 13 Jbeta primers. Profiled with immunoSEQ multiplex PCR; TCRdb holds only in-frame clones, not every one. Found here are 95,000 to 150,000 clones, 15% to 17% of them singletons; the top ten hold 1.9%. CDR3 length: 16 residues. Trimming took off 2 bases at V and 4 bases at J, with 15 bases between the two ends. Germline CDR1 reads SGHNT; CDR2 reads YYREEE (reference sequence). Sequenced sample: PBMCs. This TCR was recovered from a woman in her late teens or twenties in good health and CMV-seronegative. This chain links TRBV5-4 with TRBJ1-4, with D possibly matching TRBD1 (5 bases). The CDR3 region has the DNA TGTGCCAGCAGCTTACGGACAAGAGGAGATAATGAAAAACTGTTTTTT. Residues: CASSLRTRGDNEKLFF. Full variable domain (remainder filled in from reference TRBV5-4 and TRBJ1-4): ETGVTQSPTHLIKTRGQQVTLRCSSQSGHNTVSWYQQALGQGPQFIFQYYREEENGRGNFPPRFSGLQFPNYSSELNVNALELDDSALYLCASSLRTRGDNEKLFFGSGTQLSVL.